Each of the 20 T cell receptor beta chains below was sequenced from the same sample in a study of Ad26.COV2.S vaccination and SARS-CoV-2 variants. Repertoires were generated with immunoSEQ multiplex PCR, while TCRdb's copy carries only in-frame clones and drops some. Altogether about 400,000 clones are present, roughly 80% being singletons, with the ten largest covering about 7.1%. Stated treatment: around 19 received Ad26.COV2.S at low or high dose, single or two shots; 5 received placebo; per-sample allocation not given. Material that was analyzed had been drawn on day 63 after the first vaccine or placebo injection. The sequencing here drew on peripheral blood, taken in a trial of Ad26.COV2.S vaccine versus placebo. These receptors were collected from a person between 18 and 59 years old who received the Ad26.COV2.S COVID-19 vaccine or a placebo.

This clone was observed a single time. The V and J genes are TRBV9 and TRBJ2-3, with 10 nucleotides matching TRBD1. The junction had 6 bases not matched to a gene; V was cut back by 4 bases and J by 1 base. Germline V gene lookup returns CDR1 SGDLS and CDR2 YYNGEE. The CDR3 covers 16 residues. CDR3 protein: CASSTRTGGGTDTQYF. As DNA, the CDR3 is TGTGCCAGCAGCACTCGGACAGGGGGGGGCACAGATACGCAGTATTTT.

This clone appeared a single time. The chain has TRBV7-9 and TRBJ2-2; no definite D call. The germline CDR1 and CDR2 sequences are SEHNR and FQNEAQ (reference sequence). With 5 bases removed from V and 7 bases from J, the gap between germline ends came to 11 bases. The length of the CDR3 is 13 residues. The CDR3 DNA reads as TGTGCCAGCAGCGTAAGATGGGACGGGGAGCTGTTTTTT. It yields the protein CASSVRWDGELFF.

V and J are TRBV28 and TRBJ2-2; 8 positions agree with TRBD2. Germline V CDR1 and CDR2: MDHEN, SYDVKM. The CDR3 is 16 residues long. The V and J ends lost 10 bases and 6 bases, in that order; junction bases with no gene match: 16. The CDR3 nucleotides are TGTGCCACCATGGGAAAGTCTAGCGGGTCCCCCGGGGAGCTGTTTTTT. Residues: CATMGKSSGSPGELFF.

This chain links TRBV5-1 with TRBJ2-7; possible D gene TRBD1, 6 bases. Trimming removed 2 bases at V and 1 base at J, with 7 bases between. CDR3 length: 13 residues. Germline-derived CDR1 and CDR2 are SGHRS and YFSETQ. The CDR3 nucleotides read TGCGCCAGCAGCTTTACAGGGTCCTACGAGCAGTACTTC. Its protein is CASSFTGSYEQYF.

The chain carries TRBV10-3 and TRBJ1-2; the match to TRBD1 covers 8 bases. Germline V gene data show CDR1 as ENHRY and CDR2 as SYGVKD. This CDR3 comprises 13 residues. J lost 9 bases, V lost 10 bases, and 13 bases had no gene match. The CDR3 DNA reads as TGTGCCACCACTGGGACAGGCGATATGAGCTACACCTTC. Translation gives CATTGTGDMSYTF.

The chain is built from TRBV7-9 and TRBJ2-3; 12 bases fit TRBD2. From germline, CDR1 is SEHNR and CDR2 FQNEAQ (reference sequence). The CDR3 length is 16 residues. V dropped 5 bases and J dropped 5; count of bases not matched to a gene: 8. CDR3 in DNA: TGTGCCAGCAGCCAAGAGCGGACTAGCGGGGAAGATACGCAGTATTTT. As protein: CASSQERTSGEDTQYF.

The chain uses TRBV12-5 and TRBJ2-1; D unresolved. Trimming stripped 0 bases from V and 1 base from J, with 13 bases between. There are 17 residues in the CDR3. Per germline, CDR1 LGHNT and CDR2 FRNRAP. CDR3 DNA sequence: TGTGCTAGTGGTTTGGTAGGGTTTGTTTCTTCCTACAATGAGCAGTTCTTC. Translating gives CASGLVGFVSSYNEQFF.

The CDR3 loop is CASSPREWASYNSPLHF. Here the CDR3 DNA reads TGTGCCAGCTCACCTCGCGAGTGGGCCTCCTATAATTCACCCCTCCACTTT. The chain is built from TRBV18 and TRBJ1-6; D gene ambiguous. This CDR3 has 17 residues. V was cut by 3 bases and J by 0 bases, with 12 bases left in between. Germline CDR1 KGHSH, CDR2 LQKENI.

The V call is TRBV25-1, the J call TRBJ2-7; D may be TRBD2 (6 bases). The V and J ends lost 5 bases and 1 base respectively, with 18 bases between them. There are 16 residues in the CDR3. Per the germline V gene, CDR1 is MGHDK and CDR2 is SYGVNS. The chain's CDR3 is CASSPFSGTDSYEQYF. The CDR3 DNA follows: TGTGCCAGCAGTCCGTTCTCCGGGACTGATTCCTACGAGCAGTACTTC.

This chain uses TRBV11-3 with TRBJ2-5; 9 bases are a match to TRBD2. The CDR3 runs 15 residues. The junction had 7 bases not matched to a gene; V was cut back by 1 base and J by 7 bases. Germline V gene data show CDR1 as SGHNT and CDR2 as YENEEA. In DNA, the CDR3 is TGTGCCAGCAGCTTAGCTGGGACTAGCATGGCGACCCAGTACTTC. It yields the protein CASSLAGTSMATQYF.

This clone has just a few counts. The chain recombines TRBV9 with TRBJ2-7, with unresolved D. V was clipped by 3 bases and J by 4 bases, with 8 bases between them. Germline CDR1 reads SGDLS; CDR2 reads YYNGEE. The CDR3 extends over 12 amino acids. The CDR3 reads CASSGDGYEQYF. In DNA form, the CDR3 reads TGTGCCAGCAGCGGAGACGGGTACGAGCAGTACTTC.

The V gene is TRBV11-2, the J gene TRBJ2-7; D not certain. Trimming took 0 bases from V and 2 from J, leaving 8 bases between them. This CDR3 has 14 amino acids. Looked up from germline, CDR1 is SGHAT and CDR2 is FQNNGV. The CDR3 DNA is TGTGCCAGCAGCTTAGATCTGGGCACCTACGAGCAGTACTTC. This translates into CASSLDLGTYEQYF.

The rearrangement links TRBV12-3 or TRBV12-4 to TRBJ1-1; D is unresolved. The CDR3 is 13 amino acids. V was clipped by 4 bases and J by 4 bases, with 10 bases between them. The CDR3 loop is CASSSVVGTEAFF. In DNA form, the CDR3 reads TGTGCCAGCAGTTCGGTAGTGGGCACTGAAGCTTTCTTT.

The chain uses TRBV30 and TRBJ1-1; no firm D call. This CDR3 contains 15 residues. CDR1 GTSNPN and CDR2 SVGIG come from the germline V gene (reference sequence). DNA of the CDR3: TGTGCGTTTCGGGGAAATCAAGCCAGGAACACTGAAGCTTTCTTT. Encoded protein: CAFRGNQARNTEAFF.

The rearrangement uses TRBV6-6 and TRBJ1-5; no reliable D call. Trimming took off 0 bases at V and 2 bases at J, with 5 bases between the two ends. The CDR3 has 14 amino acids. CDR1 and CDR2 from the germline V gene are MNHNY and SVGAGI (reference sequence). The CDR3 region is CASSYSQGNQPQHF. The CDR3 DNA reads TGTGCCAGCAGTTACTCCCAGGGCAATCAGCCCCAGCATTTT.

The chain uses TRBV14 and TRBJ2-1, with a weak D call TRBD2 (6 bases). This CDR3 is 14 amino acids long. V dropped 10 bases and J dropped 5 bases, with 18 bases sitting between them. The germline V gene has CDR1 SGHDN and CDR2 FVKESK. Here the CDR3 reads CANSAGLHHNEQFF. CDR3 nucleotides: TGTGCCAACTCCGCGGGGCTCCACCACAATGAGCAGTTCTTC.

The count of this clone is one. The rearrangement joins TRBV2 to TRBJ1-6; 7 bases line up with TRBD1. V shed 2 bases, J shed 9 bases, and the junction held 7 bases outside the gene matches. The CDR3 runs to 15 residues. From germline, CDR1 is SNHLY and CDR2 FYNNEI. CDR3 protein: CASSETTGEVSPLHF. The CDR3 DNA is TGTGCCAGCAGTGAAACTACAGGGGAGGTTTCACCCCTCCACTTT.

The V call is TRBV5-6, the J call TRBJ2-1; D remains unclear. The V end lost 0 bases, the J end lost 7 bases, and 5 bases lay between the germline ends. This CDR3 spans 12 amino acids. Per the germline V gene, CDR1 is SGHDT and CDR2 is YYEEEE. The CDR3 DNA reads TGTGCCAGCAGCTTGGACGGGAATGAGCAGTTCTTC. Translation gives CASSLDGNEQFF. The variable domain in full, with the rest retrieved from reference TRBV5-6 and TRBJ2-1, is DAGVTQSPTHLIKTRGQQVTLRCSPKSGHDTVSWYQQALGQGPQFIFQYYEEEERQRGNFPDRFSGHQFPNYSSELNVNALLLGDSALYLCASSLDGNEQFFGPGTRLTVL.

The rearrangement uses TRBV2 and TRBJ1-2; a weak D match, TRBD1 (6 bases). CDR1 is SNHLY, CDR2 FYNNEI, per germline. CDR3 length: 14 residues. V shed 5 bases and J shed 4 bases, with 14 bases lying between them. This chain's CDR3 is CASSRGGAGYGYTF. CDR3 DNA: TGTGCCAGCAGTAGAGGGGGAGCGGGCTATGGCTACACCTTC.

V gene TRBV25-1 combines with J gene TRBJ1-3, with D perhaps matching TRBD1 (5 bases). Trimming pared 1 base from V and 2 bases from J, leaving 9 bases between. The CDR3 is 15 residues long. CDR1 MGHDK and CDR2 SYGVNS come from the germline V gene. The CDR3 bases are TGTGCCAGCAGTGAATCAAGGGGAGCTGGAAACACCATATATTTT. Translated, it gives CASSESRGAGNTIYF.